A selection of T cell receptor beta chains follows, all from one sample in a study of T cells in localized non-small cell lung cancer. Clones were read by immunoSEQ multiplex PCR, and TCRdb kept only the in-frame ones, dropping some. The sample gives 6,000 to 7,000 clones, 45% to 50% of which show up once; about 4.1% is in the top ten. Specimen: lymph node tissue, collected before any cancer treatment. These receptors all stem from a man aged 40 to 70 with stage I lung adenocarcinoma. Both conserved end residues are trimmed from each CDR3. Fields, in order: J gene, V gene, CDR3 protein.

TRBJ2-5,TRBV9,ASSSGEPRETQY
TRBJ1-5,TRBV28,ASRRGQASNQPQH
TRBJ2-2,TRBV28,ASSLSVGELF
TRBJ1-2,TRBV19,ASTGAGAGYGYT
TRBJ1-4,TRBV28,AGGRPNEKLF
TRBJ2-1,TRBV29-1,SVEGTSGGNNEQF
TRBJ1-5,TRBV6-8,ASIPVLWGNQPQH
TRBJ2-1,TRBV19,ATTGHGYNEQF
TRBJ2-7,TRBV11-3,ASSRTGQPDYEQY
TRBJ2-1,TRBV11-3,ASSLVSRGSEQF
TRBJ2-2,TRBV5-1,ASSLVGLASGELF
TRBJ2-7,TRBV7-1,ASSVESGSSYEQY
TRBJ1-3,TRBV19,ASSPRGTAAGNTIY
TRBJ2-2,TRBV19,ASGPGLAGTGELF
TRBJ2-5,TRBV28,ASSPSGVQETQY
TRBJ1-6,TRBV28,ASTTGDKSSYNSPLH
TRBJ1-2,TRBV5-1,ASSLSGLANYGYT
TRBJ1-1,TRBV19,ASSNDVGVGAF
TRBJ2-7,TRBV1,ASSQEGQATLGEQY
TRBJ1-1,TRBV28,ASSPPTGLNTEAF
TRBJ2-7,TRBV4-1,ASSLQTSYEQY
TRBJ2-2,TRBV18,ASSPSHDRNTGELF
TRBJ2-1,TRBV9,ASSFGDSNNEQF
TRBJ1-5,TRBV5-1,ASSLGGGRYQPQH
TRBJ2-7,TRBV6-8,ASSYGASYEQY
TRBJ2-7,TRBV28,ASSIQGANEQY
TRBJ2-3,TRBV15,ATSSWSGGGTTDTQY
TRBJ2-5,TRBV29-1,SVVGRFLETQY
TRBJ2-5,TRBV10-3,AISESRTGVETQY
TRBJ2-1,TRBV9,ASSDRPGQLNEQF
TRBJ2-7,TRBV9,ASSVSGVSPNEQY